The T cell receptor beta chain under discussion was sequenced for a study of regulatory T cells in long-lasting Graves disease. Construction of TCR beta libraries relied on iRepertoire HTBI primers and on Arm-PCR targeting CDR3 regions. Via MiXCR, TCRdb re-called the multiplex PCR reads, giving one row per CDR3 protein. The data contain about 530,000 distinct CDR3 sequences, about 16% of them seen just once; the ten biggest clones take up 25%. Study-wide points: Persistent disease samples used TRBV28, TRBJ1-2 and TRBJ2-5 preferentially.

This clonotype was detected a few times. Its antigen is unknown. Germline V gives CDR1 SGHDT, CDR2 YYEEEE. The CDR3 extends over 13 amino acids. V shed 1 base and J shed 8 bases, with 10 bases lying between them. Indicated time point: newly diagnosed GD, antithyroid drugs for less than 3 months. PBMC RNA served as the TCR library source. The source of the patients was an endocrinology department in Xi'an, China. These records were also assigned to another study, of T cells in Graves' hyperthyroidism and ophthalmopathy. That study reports: A first-round RT-PCR of the TCR CDR3 used the HTBI primer set.

Sequences were derived from peripheral blood mononuclear cells (PBMCs), sampled at new diagnosis, from a patient treated with antithyroid drugs. The chain employs TRBV5-6 and TRBJ2-1; D gene uncertain. This clonotype was obtained from a woman aged 40 to 65 with Graves disease. CDR3 sequence: CASSLSPTHEQFF. In DNA, the CDR3 is TGTGCCAGCAGCTTGAGTCCAACCCATGAGCAGTTCTTC. Supplemented by reference TRBV5-6 and TRBJ2-1, the full variable domain reads DAGVTQSPTHLIKTRGQQVTLRCSPKSGHDTVSWYQQALGQGPQFIFQYYEEEERQRGNFPDRFSGHQFPNYSSELNVNALLLGDSALYLCASSLSPTHEQFFGPGTRLTVL.